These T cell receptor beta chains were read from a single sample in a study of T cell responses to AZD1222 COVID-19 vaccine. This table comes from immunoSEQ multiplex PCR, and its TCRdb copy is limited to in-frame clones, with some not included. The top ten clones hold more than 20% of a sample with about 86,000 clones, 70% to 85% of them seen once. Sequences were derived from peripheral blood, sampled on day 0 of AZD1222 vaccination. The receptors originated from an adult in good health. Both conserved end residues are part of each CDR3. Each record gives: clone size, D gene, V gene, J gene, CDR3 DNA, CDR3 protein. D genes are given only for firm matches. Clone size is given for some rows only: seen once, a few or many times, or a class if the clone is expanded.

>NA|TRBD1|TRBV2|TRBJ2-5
TGTGCCACGGGGAGGGACAGGGATGGGGAGACCCAGTACTTC
CATGRDRDGETQYF
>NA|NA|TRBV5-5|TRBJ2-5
TGTGCCAGCAGCTTGATGGGGCAGCCTCAAGAGACCCAGTACTTC
CASSLMGQPQETQYF
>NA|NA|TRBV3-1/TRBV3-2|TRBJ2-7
TGTGCCAGCAGCCAAGATCTCTCCCCAGGCTATTCCTACGAGCAGTACTTC
CASSQDLSPGYSYEQYF
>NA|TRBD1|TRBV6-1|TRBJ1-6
TGTGCCAGCAGCGCCTCGGACAGGGCTAATTCACCCCTCCACTTT
CASSASDRANSPLHF
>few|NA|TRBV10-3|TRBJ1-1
TGTGCCATCAGCACAGGGAGAAACACTGAAGCTTTCTTT
CAISTGRNTEAFF
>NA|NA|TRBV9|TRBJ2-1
TGTGCCAGCTGCGTAGTATCGGGCAGCTCCTACAATGAGCAGTTCTTC
CASCVVSGSSYNEQFF
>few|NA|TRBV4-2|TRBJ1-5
TGTGCCAGCAGCCAAGACGGCCTTAATCAGCCCCAGCATTTT
CASSQDGLNQPQHF
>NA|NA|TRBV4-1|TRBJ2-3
TGCGCCAGCAGCCAAGGGACTGGTACTAGCACAGATACGCAGTATTTT
CASSQGTGTSTDTQYF
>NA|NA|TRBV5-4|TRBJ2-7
TGTGCCAGCAGCTCCAGCTTGCGGGGATCAGCCTACGAGCAGTACTTC
CASSSSLRGSAYEQYF
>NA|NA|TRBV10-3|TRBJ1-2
TGTGCTACAACGGGGGTTTATGGCTACACCTTC
CATTGVYGYTF
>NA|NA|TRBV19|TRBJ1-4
TGTGCCAGTAGGAACTCCGGTCGTGAAAAACTGTTTTTT
CASRNSGREKLFF
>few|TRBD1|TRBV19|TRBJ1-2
TGTGCCAGTAGTCACCGACAGGGAGGTTATGGCTACACCTTC
CASSHRQGGYGYTF
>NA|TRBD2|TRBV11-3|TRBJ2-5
TGTGCCAGCAGCCTCGGGACTAGCGGACAAGAGACCCAGTACTTC
CASSLGTSGQETQYF
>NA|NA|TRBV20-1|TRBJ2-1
TGCAGTGCTAGTACCCCCGCGGGAAAGTCCTACAATGAGCAGTTCTTC
CSASTPAGKSYNEQFF
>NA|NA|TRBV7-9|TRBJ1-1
TGTGCCAGCAGAGGGCGTTCAGGAGAAGCTTTCTTT
CASRGRSGEAFF
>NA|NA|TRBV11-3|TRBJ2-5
TGTGCCAGCAGCGTTGGGTCCCAAGAGACCCAGTACTTC
CASSVGSQETQYF
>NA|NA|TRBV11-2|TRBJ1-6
TGTGCCAGCAGCCCAGACATCTATAATTCACCCCTCCACTTT
CASSPDIYNSPLHF
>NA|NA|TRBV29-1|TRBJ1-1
TGCAGCGTTTCGCATGGCGGCACTGAAGCTTTCTTT
CSVSHGGTEAFF
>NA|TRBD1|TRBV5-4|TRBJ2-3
TGTGCCAGCAGCTTCCCCAGACAGGGTACAGATACGCAGTATTTT
CASSFPRQGTDTQYF
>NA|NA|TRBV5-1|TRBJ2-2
TGCGCCAGCAGCTTGGGCCCCCAGGGCGCGAACACCGGGGAGCTGTTTTTT
CASSLGPQGANTGELFF
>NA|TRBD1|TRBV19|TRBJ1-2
TGTGCCAGTAGGATCTACGAAGGGGGCAACTATGGCTACACCTTC
CASRIYEGGNYGYTF
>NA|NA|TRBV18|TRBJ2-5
TGTGCCAGCTCACCACCGCTTAGCGGCCAAGAGACCCAGTACTTC
CASSPPLSGQETQYF
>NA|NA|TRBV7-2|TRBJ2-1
TGTGCCAGCAGCTTAGACGGACACAATGAGCAGTTCTTC
CASSLDGHNEQFF
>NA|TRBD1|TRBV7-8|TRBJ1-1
TGTGCCAGCAGCTCCCTGGCGCAGGGGGCGGGTGAAGCTTTCTTT
CASSSLAQGAGEAFF
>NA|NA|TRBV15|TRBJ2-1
TGTGCCACCGGGCAAAGCTCCTACAATGAGCAGTTCTTC
CATGQSSYNEQFF
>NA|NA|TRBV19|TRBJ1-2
TGTGCCAGTAGTATAGACATAATGGGAGTATATGGCTACACCTTC
CASSIDIMGVYGYTF
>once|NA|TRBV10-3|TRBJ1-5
TGTGCCATCAGTGAGTCGCCGGTTGTCCAGCCCCAGCATTTT
CAISESPVVQPQHF
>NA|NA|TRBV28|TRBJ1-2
TGTGCCAGCAGTTTACCGGAGCACCAGGGGGGCTACACCTTC
CASSLPEHQGGYTF
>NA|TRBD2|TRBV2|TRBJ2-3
TGTGCCAGCAGGACTCCGGGACTAGCAGCGGATACGCAGTATTTT
CASRTPGLAADTQYF